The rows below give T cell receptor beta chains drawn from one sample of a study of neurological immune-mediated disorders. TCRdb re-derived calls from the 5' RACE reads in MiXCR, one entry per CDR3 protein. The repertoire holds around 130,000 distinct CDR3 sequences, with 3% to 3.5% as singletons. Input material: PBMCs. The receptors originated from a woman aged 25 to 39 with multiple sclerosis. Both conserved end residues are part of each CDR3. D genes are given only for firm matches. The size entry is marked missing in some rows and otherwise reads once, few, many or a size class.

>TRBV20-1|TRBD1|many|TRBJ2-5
TGCAGTGCGGCGGACAGGGGAAAGGCAGAGACCCAGTACTTC
CSAADRGKAETQYF
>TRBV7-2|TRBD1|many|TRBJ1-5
TGTGCCAGCAGCTTAGCCGGACAGGGAGTTAAGCCCCAGCATTTT
CASSLAGQGVKPQHF
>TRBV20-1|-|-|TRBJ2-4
TGCAGTGTTAGGGGTTACCTCAGGTCAAACATTCAGTACTTC
CSVRGYLRSNIQYF
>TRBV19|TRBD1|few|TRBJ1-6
TGTGCCAGTAGTATCGGGACAGGACTAGGATCACCCCTCCACTTT
CASSIGTGLGSPLHF
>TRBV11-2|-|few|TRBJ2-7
TGTGCCAGCAGCCAGGCCCGGGCATTCTACGAGCAGTACTTC
CASSQARAFYEQYF
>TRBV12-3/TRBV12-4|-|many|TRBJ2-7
TGTGCCAGCAGACAACAGCAATACGAGCAGTACTTC
CASRQQQYEQYF
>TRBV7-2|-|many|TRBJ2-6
TGTGCCAGCAACCGGGACACCGACTCTGGGGCCAACGTCCTGACTTTC
CASNRDTDSGANVLTF
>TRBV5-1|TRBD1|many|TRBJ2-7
TGCGCCAGCAGCCAGGACGGGACAGGTCACTCCTACGAGCAGTACTTC
CASSQDGTGHSYEQYF
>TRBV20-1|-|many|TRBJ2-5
TGCAGTGCTAGAGATGGCGGGCCCAGGGATCGAGAGACCCAGTACTTC
CSARDGGPRDRETQYF
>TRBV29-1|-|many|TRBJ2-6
TGCAGCGTTCTTGGGACGCCGAGCTCTGGGGCCAACGTCCTGACTTTC
CSVLGTPSSGANVLTF
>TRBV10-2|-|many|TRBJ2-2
TGCGCCAGCAAAGAGTCACCGCCCGGGGAGCTGTTTTTT
CASKESPPGELFF
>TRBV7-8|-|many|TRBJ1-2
TGTGCCAGCAGCTTAAGTCCAGGCACTTATGGCTACACCTTC
CASSLSPGTYGYTF
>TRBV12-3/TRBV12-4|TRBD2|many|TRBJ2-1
TGTGCCAGCAGTTTTGCGCGGGGGGGACTTAATGAGCAGTTCTTC
CASSFARGGLNEQFF
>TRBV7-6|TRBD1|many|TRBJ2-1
TGTGCCAGCAGCTTAGCCGGGACAGGGGGTTACAATGAGCAGTTCTTC
CASSLAGTGGYNEQFF
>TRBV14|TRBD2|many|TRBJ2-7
TGTGCCAGCAGCCAATTTAGCGGGATGGCCTACGAGCAGTACTTC
CASSQFSGMAYEQYF
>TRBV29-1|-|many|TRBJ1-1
TGCAGCGCCTCGGCAACCAACACTGAAGCTTTCTTT
CSASATNTEAFF
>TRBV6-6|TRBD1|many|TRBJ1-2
TGTGCCAGCAGTCCGATCGAAACCGTTGGGACAGGGGTTGCTTATGGCTACACCTTC
CASSPIETVGTGVAYGYTF
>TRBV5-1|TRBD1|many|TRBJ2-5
TGCGCCAGCAGCTCCAACAGGGGGCCGGGAGAGACCCAGTACTTC
CASSSNRGPGETQYF
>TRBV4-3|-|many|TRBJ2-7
TGCGCCAGCAGCCAAGAAAGCAGTATAACCTACGAGCAGTACTTC
CASSQESSITYEQYF
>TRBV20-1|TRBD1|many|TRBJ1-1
TGCAGTGCTAGGACAGGGGGCGCGGAGAACACTGAAGCTTTCTTT
CSARTGGAENTEAFF
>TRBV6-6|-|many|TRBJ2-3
TGTGCCAGCAGTGACAGCACAGATACGCAGTATTTT
CASSDSTDTQYF
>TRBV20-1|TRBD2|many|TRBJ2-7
TGCAGTGCTTGGGGGGGAACCTACGAGCAGTACTTC
CSAWGGTYEQYF
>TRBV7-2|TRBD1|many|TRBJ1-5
TGTGCCAGCAGCCCCCGGACAGGATGGGGCAATCAGCCCCAGCATTTT
CASSPRTGWGNQPQHF
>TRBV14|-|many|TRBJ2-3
TGTGCCAGCAGCCAAGACGTGGGCCAGACGCAGTATTTT
CASSQDVGQTQYF
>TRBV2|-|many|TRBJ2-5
TGTGCCAGCAGTGAATGGGGAGCAACGGAGACCCAGTACTTC
CASSEWGATETQYF
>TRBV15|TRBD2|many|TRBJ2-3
TGTGCCACCAGCGGCGGACTAGCGGGGTACACAGATACGCAGTATTTT
CATSGGLAGYTDTQYF
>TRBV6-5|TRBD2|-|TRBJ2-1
TGTGCCAGTCAGGGGCTAGCGGGGACGAATGAGCAGTTCTTC
CASQGLAGTNEQFF
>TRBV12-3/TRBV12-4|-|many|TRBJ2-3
TGTGCCAGCGCTTTAACCGCTAGTACGCAGTATTTT
CASALTASTQYF